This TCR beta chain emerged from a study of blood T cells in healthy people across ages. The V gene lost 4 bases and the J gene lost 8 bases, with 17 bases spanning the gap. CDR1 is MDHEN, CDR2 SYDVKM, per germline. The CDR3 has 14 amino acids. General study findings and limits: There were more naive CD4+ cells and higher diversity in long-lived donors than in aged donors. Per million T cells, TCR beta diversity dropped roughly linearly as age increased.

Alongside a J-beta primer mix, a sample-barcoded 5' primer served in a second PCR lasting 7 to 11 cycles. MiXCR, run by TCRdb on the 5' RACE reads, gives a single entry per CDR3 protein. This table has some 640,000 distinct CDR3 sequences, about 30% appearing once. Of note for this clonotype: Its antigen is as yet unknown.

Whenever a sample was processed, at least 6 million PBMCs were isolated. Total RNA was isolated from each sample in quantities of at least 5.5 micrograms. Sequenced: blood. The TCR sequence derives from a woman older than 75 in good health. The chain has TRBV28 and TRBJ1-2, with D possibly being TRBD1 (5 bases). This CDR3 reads CASSSHQRGAGYTF. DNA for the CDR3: TGTGCCAGCAGTTCGCACCAAAGGGGCGCGGGCTACACCTTC.